This T cell receptor beta chain comes out of a study of response to subunit inactivated influenza vaccine. Trimming left V 5 bases short and J 0 bases short, with 10 bases between. Germline loops: CDR1 DFQATT, CDR2 SNEGSKA (reference sequence). This CDR3 region has 13 residues. Each CDR3 protein gets one entry after TCRdb re-called the RT-PCR reads with MiXCR. The sample holds roughly 520,000 distinct CDR3 sequences; about 25% are singletons and the top ten take around 1.8%. Study results and caveats: New T cells are recruited in small numbers by each seasonal influenza vaccination, according to the authors' suggestion.

The table lists this clonotype with a few counts. Its antigen is undetermined. This chain links TRBV20-1 with TRBJ1-1; D call uncertain. The sequence was collected from a man between 50 and 59 years old who received an inactivated influenza vaccine. The sequencing used CD4+ T cells sorted from PBMCs, collected roughly 5 days after vaccination. The CDR3 loop reads CSASPSMNTEAFF. CDR3 sequence (DNA): TGCAGTGCTTCTCCTAGTATGAACACTGAAGCTTTCTTT.